This T cell receptor (beta chain) emerged from a study of T cells after yellow fever vaccination (dated by TCRdb to between 2018 and 2020). Regarding the research as a whole: The SMART-Seq v4 Ultra Low Input RNA kit was used to prepare libraries from fractions with low cell numbers. To follow T-cell clones before and after both primary and booster YFV17D yellow fever vaccination, bulk TCR alpha and beta repertoires underwent longitudinal sequencing. The cohort comprised two healthy male donors, one aged 18 to 30 and one aged 30 to 40 years. Bulk PBMC replicates and cell subsets were isolated from blood drawn at multiple timepoints before and after both primary and secondary immunization.

This clonotype was recorded at least ten times. The antigen this receptor binds is unknown. Base qualities are missing; no much larger clone stands one base away. The research as a whole found: Because abundant contaminating clonotypes from the bulk population could be contained in FACS-sorted repertoires, computational filtering was required. A small fraction of clonotypes appeared in both the CD4 and CD8 compartments, likely as a result of convergent recombination. Most clones expanded after primary vaccination were re-detected after the booster (almost 98% of CD4 and around 86% of CD8), suggesting broad memory maintenance. Because the study included only a couple of donors, the extent to which the findings can be generalized is limited. Compared with the primary T-cell response, the secondary T-cell response was weaker but faster, peaking on day 5 rather than day 15.

Looking up the germline V gene yields CDR1 SGHRS and CDR2 YFSETQ. V is trimmed back by 1 base and J by 4 bases, and the junction contains 8 bases that no gene match accounts for. Its CDR3 holds 16 amino acids, cysteine through phenylalanine. CDR3 DNA only is kept here, 48 bases in frame from base 1. The treatment or condition label of this sample denotes: live attenuated yellow fever vaccine strain. A standard Ficoll-Paque protocol was used to isolate PBMCs from peripheral blood. Dynabeads CD4 and CD8 positive selection kits were used to isolate the CD4 and CD8 T-cell fractions. TriZol was used to extract RNA from bulk PBMCs, from CD4 and CD8 fractions, and from dextramer-positive and dextramer-negative fractions. TCR cDNA was synthesized by 5'RACE template switching, which introduced a universal primer site and unique molecular identifiers. Priming of cDNA synthesis was performed from both the TCR alpha and TCR beta constant segments. Library amplification used two PCR steps, and the second PCR step added sample barcodes and sequencing adapters. Sequencing of the libraries was done on either Illumina HiSeq 2500 (2x100 bp) or NovaSeq (2x150 bp). Concerning the study's data processing: Demultiplexing of reads and collapsing into UMI consensus sequences were performed with MIGEC, and V(D)J alignment was carried out with MiXCR. Using edgeR on replicate PBMC samples, clonotypes were called vaccine-responding if FDR was below 0.01 and the log2 fold change was above 5 up to day 15. Each bulk clonotype was labeled CD4 or CD8 based on which sequenced repertoire, CD4 or CD8, contained the clonotype at higher abundance. The public reads were quality trimmed at Q25 with fastp and then assembled into clones with MiXCR by TCRdb, keeping productive beta chains. Entries are consolidated by CDR3 protein sequence, retaining the most common genes and DNA. TCRdb assigned the V and J calls; the authors' analysis was not used. The sample table contains a few hundred thousand distinct CDR3 sequences; only one count was recorded for around 7% of them. Together, the top ten hold approximately 0.85% of the sample.

This clonotype originated in a man aged 25 to 40 who received the YFV17D yellow fever vaccine. Rearrangement joined TRBV5-1 to TRBJ2-7; TRBD2 matches 10 bases in the middle. Sequences were derived from CD4+ T cells sorted from PBMCs, sampled 15 days after the yellow fever booster vaccination. The DNA sequence follows: TGCGCCAGCAGCTTGCTAGCGGGAGTTTCGATGTACGAGCAGTACTTC. The resulting protein is CASSLLAGVSMYEQYF.